This T cell receptor beta chain emerged from a study of post-analysis software for immune sequencing data. The TCR beta cDNA libraries carried unique molecular identifiers. It was from roughly 0.93 to 9.6 million T cells that about half a million cDNA molecules came. TCRdb called the PCR reads again in MiXCR, with one record for every CDR3 protein. The sample holds hundreds of thousands of distinct CDR3 sequences, less than 35% seen once. Study-level points and caveats: In patients, TRBV5-6, TRBV5-1 and TRBV20-1 belonged to five TRBV segments found more frequently than in controls.

To note about this clonotype: Its antigen is currently unknown.

The CDR3 contains 15 residues. Germline lookup yields CDR1 MGHRA and CDR2 YSYEKL. Trimming left V 0 bases short and J 10 bases short, with 15 bases between. The specimen sequenced was blood. The rearrangement joins TRBV4-1 to TRBJ1-4; D is perhaps TRBD1 (6 bases). The receptor was isolated from a girl aged 10 to 17 with multiple sclerosis. The CDR3 region has the DNA TGCGCCAGCAGCCAAGAGGGGGGGCGAGACGGAAAACTGTTTTTT. Residues: CASSQEGGRDGKLFF.